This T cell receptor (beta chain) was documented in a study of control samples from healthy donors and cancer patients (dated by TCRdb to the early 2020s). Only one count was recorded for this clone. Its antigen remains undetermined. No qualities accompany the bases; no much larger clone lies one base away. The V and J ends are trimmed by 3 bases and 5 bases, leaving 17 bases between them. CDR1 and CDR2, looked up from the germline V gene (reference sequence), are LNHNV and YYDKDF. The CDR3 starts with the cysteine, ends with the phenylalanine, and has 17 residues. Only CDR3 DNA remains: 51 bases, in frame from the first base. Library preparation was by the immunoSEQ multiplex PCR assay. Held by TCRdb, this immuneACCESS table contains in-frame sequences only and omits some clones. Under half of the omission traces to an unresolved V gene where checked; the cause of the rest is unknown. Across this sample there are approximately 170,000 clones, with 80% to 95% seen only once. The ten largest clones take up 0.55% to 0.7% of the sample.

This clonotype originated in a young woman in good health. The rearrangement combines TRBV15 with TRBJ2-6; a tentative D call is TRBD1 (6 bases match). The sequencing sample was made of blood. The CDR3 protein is CATSSPGVLNWANVLTF. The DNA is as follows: TGTGCCACCAGCAGTCCAGGGGTTCTGAATTGGGCCAACGTCCTGACTTTC.